The 32 T cell receptor beta chains in this list originate from one sample, sequenced in a study of blood T cell repertoires in COVID-19. The data were produced by immunoSEQ multiplex PCR, yet TCRdb's version contains in-frame clones alone and is incomplete. The data show over 250,000 clones, approximately 90% seen once. The sequencing input was peripheral blood. These receptors originate from a woman in her thirties with COVID-19, enrolled during active disease.

The rearrangement uses TRBV14 and TRBJ1-2; possible D gene TRBD1, 6 bases. Trimming took off 2 bases at V and 4 bases at J, with 11 bases between the two ends. Germline V lookup: CDR1 SGHDN, CDR2 FVKESK. The CDR3 covers 14 residues. CDR3 nucleotides: TGTGCCAGCAGCCAAAACAGGGTTAGCTATGGCTACACCTTC. Its protein product is CASSQNRVSYGYTF.

V gene TRBV5-1 combines with J gene TRBJ1-2; 8 bases are shared with TRBD1. CDR3 size: 13 residues. The germline V gene has CDR1 SGHRS and CDR2 YFSETQ. V was clipped by 4 bases and J by 3 bases; unmatched bases: 2. CDR3: CASSQTGDYGYTF. For the CDR3, the DNA is TGCGCCAGCAGCCAGACAGGGGACTATGGCTACACCTTC.

The chain joins TRBV5-1 to TRBJ2-1; 11 nucleotides match TRBD2. The CDR3 loop spans 16 amino acids. With V trimmed by 4 bases and J by 7 bases, 10 bases remained unmatched. Germline lookup yields CDR1 SGHRS and CDR2 YFSETQ. In DNA form, the CDR3 reads TGCGCCAGCAGCCCTACGACTAGCGGGAAGCGGAATGAGCAGTTCTTC. Amino acids: CASSPTTSGKRNEQFF.

This chain uses TRBV7-8 with TRBJ1-4; a weak D match, TRBD1 (6 bases). The CDR3 is 18 residues long. Trimming left V 2 bases short and J 0 bases short, with 16 bases between. Germline CDR1 and CDR2: SGHVS and FQNEAQ. The CDR3 bases are TGTGCCAGCAGCTTAACCTCCAGGGGACCCACAACTAATGAAAAACTGTTTTTT. Protein: CASSLTSRGPTTNEKLFF.

This rearrangement joins TRBV18 to TRBJ1-5; TRBD1 matches at 7 bases. The CDR3 extends over 15 amino acids. Trimming cost V 1 base and J 6 bases; bases outside gene matches: 6. Germline V lookup: CDR1 KGHSH, CDR2 LQKENI. This CDR3 reads CASSPRQGGGQPQHF. CDR3 coding DNA: TGTGCCAGCTCACCACGACAGGGTGGGGGTCAGCCCCAGCATTTT.

V is TRBV7-2 and J is TRBJ2-1; 8 bases agree with TRBD2. The CDR3 runs 15 residues. Germline lookup yields CDR1 SGHTA and CDR2 FQGNSA. Unmatched junction bases numbered 11, after V lost 6 bases and J lost 7 bases. As DNA, the CDR3 is TGTGCCAGCAGGAGACCGGGACTAGGGAATAATGAGCAGTTCTTC. It specifies CASRRPGLGNNEQFF.

V usage is TRBV6-5 and J usage is TRBJ2-4; no definite D call. Germline-derived CDR1 and CDR2 are MNHEY and SVGAGI. V shed 4 bases and J shed 0 bases, with 10 bases lying between them. The CDR3 loop spans 15 amino acids. CDR3 DNA sequence: TGTGCCAGCAGTTTGACAACTGGAGCCAAAAACATTCAGTACTTC. Translation: CASSLTTGAKNIQYF.

The CDR3 loop reads CASSPDSGYTEAFF. In DNA, the CDR3 is TGTGCCAGCTCCCCTGACAGCGGGTACACTGAAGCTTTCTTT. The chain employs TRBV18 and TRBJ1-1, with D maybe TRBD1 (5 bases). Looked up from germline, CDR1 is KGHSH and CDR2 is LQKENI. The CDR3 covers 14 residues. Trimming left V 6 bases short and J 3 bases short, with 14 bases between.

This sequence joins TRBV27 and TRBJ1-2; 11 bases match TRBD1. Germline CDR1 and CDR2: MNHEY and SMNVEV (reference sequence). The CDR3 extends over 15 amino acids. V was clipped by 2 bases and J by 10 bases; unmatched bases: 9. CDR3 nucleotides: TGTGCCAGCAGTTTAGGCCCGGGACAGGGGGAAGTCTACACCTTC. It yields the protein CASSLGPGQGEVYTF.

The CDR3 protein is CASSSRQAGDYGYTF. The CDR3 coding sequence is TGTGCCAGCAGCTCCCGACAGGCCGGGGACTATGGCTACACCTTC. This chain uses TRBV7-8 with TRBJ1-2; D perhaps matches TRBD1 (6 bases). The CDR3 is 15 residues long. V gave up 4 bases and J gave up 3 bases, with 15 bases separating them. In germline, CDR1 is SGHVS, CDR2 FQNEAQ. Full variable domain (outside the CDR3, taken from reference TRBV7-8 and TRBJ1-2): GAGVSQSPRYKVAKRGQDVALRCDPISGHVSLFWYQQALGQGPEFLTYFQNEAQLDKSGLPSDRFFAERPEGSVSTLKIQRTQQEDSAVYLCASSSRQAGDYGYTFGSGTRLTVV.

This chain connects TRBV3-1 (or the pseudogene TRBV3-2) to TRBJ2-2, with D tentatively TRBD1 (6 bases). The CDR3 has 16 residues. Germline CDR1 reads LGHDT; CDR2 reads YNNKEL (reference sequence). V was trimmed by 4 bases and J by 0 bases, leaving 12 bases between them. The chain's CDR3 is CASSRTGTPNTGELFF. CDR3 DNA: TGTGCCAGCAGCCGCACTGGGACACCGAACACCGGGGAGCTGTTTTTT.

This chain joins TRBV25-1 and TRBJ2-1; perhaps TRBD1 as D (5 bases). Trimming cost V 10 bases and J 2 bases, with 12 bases left between them. This CDR3 spans 13 amino acids. Germline V lookup: CDR1 MGHDK, CDR2 SYGVNS. This CDR3 reads CATQGSPYNEQFF. CDR3 nucleotides: TGTGCCACCCAGGGTTCTCCCTACAATGAGCAGTTCTTC. The full variable domain, with the rest looked up from reference TRBV25-1 and TRBJ2-1, is EADIYQTPRYLVIGTGKKITLECSQTMGHDKMYWYQQDPGMELHLIHYSYGVNSTEKGDLSSESTVSRIRTEHFPLTLESARPSHTSQYLCATQGSPYNEQFFGPGTRLTVL.

This clone turned up a few times. This chain connects TRBV2 to TRBJ1-5, with D perhaps matching TRBD1 (5 bases). From germline, CDR1 is SNHLY and CDR2 FYNNEI. V was trimmed by 5 bases and J by 1 base, leaving 12 bases between them. This CDR3 is 15 amino acids long. CDR3 sequence: CASSPGFTSNQPQHF. The DNA for the CDR3 is TGTGCCAGCAGTCCAGGGTTCACGAGCAATCAGCCCCAGCATTTT. Complete variable domain (other parts from reference TRBV2 and TRBJ1-5): EPEVTQTPSHQVTQMGQEVILRCVPISNHLYFYWYRQILGQKVEFLVSFYNNEISEKSEIFDDQFSVERPDGSNFTLKIRSTKLEDSAMYFCASSPGFTSNQPQHFGDGTRLSIL.

J is TRBJ2-7 and V is TRBV23-1; 8 bases fit TRBD2. TRBV23-1 is known as an ORF, though its function is uncertain. The CDR3 has 17 amino acids. V shed 2 bases and J 3 bases; nucleotides not matched to a gene: 12. The CDR3: CASSQPGQRERSYEQYF. Written as DNA, the CDR3 is TGCGCCAGCAGTCAACCCGGACAGCGGGAGCGCAGCTACGAGCAGTACTTC.

The chain carries TRBV19 and TRBJ2-3; a possible D gene is TRBD2 (5 bases). There are 15 residues in the CDR3. Trimming removed 3 bases from V and 5 bases from J, with 15 bases in between. Germline-derived CDR1 and CDR2 are LNHDA and SQIVND (reference sequence). CDR3 nucleotides: TGTGCCAGTAGTATCGGTCGGGGAGTCGGAGATACGCAGTATTTT. This translates into CASSIGRGVGDTQYF.

The CDR3 DNA reads as TGTGCCAGTAGTATTAGCGCGATCCGGACTAGCGGGAGGACGCTACTAGCCAAAAACATTCAGTACTTC. Translating it yields CASSISAIRTSGRTLLAKNIQYF. J is TRBJ2-4 and V is TRBV19; 14 bases align to TRBD2. CDR1 and CDR2 from the germline V gene are LNHDA and SQIVND (reference sequence). This CDR3 comprises 23 residues. V gave up 3 bases and J gave up 0 bases; unmatched junction bases: 19.

The chain is built from TRBV18 and TRBJ2-7, with TRBD2 identical over 8 bases. The length of the CDR3 is 15 residues. CDR1 is KGHSH, CDR2 LQKENI, per germline. With V trimmed by 0 bases and J by 6 bases, 7 bases remained unmatched. Here the CDR3 DNA reads TGTGCCAGCTCACCACCCCCGACTAGCGTTTCCGAGCAGTACTTC. It is translated as CASSPPPTSVSEQYF.

This chain uses TRBV5-1 with TRBJ1-2, with D perhaps matching TRBD1 (5 bases). This CDR3 region has 13 residues. CDR1 is SGHRS, CDR2 YFSETQ, per germline. With 5 bases removed from V and 0 bases from J, the gap between germline ends came to 8 bases. The CDR3 DNA is TGCGCCAGCAGACAGACAGCTAACTATGGCTACACCTTC. Translating it yields CASRQTANYGYTF.

This chain uses TRBV27 with TRBJ1-2, with D possibly TRBD1 on 6 matching bases. V was cut by 5 bases and J by 5 bases, with 12 bases left in between. The CDR3 sequence is 13 residues long. CDR1 MNHEY and CDR2 SMNVEV come from the germline V gene (reference sequence). The CDR3, as DNA: TGTGCCAGCAGTGCAGGGGTGTGGTATGGCTACACCTTC. The encoded protein is CASSAGVWYGYTF.

The rearrangement uses TRBV18 and TRBJ2-5; D gene unclear. Germline CDR1 reads KGHSH; CDR2 reads LQKENI. Trimming shortened V by 6 bases and J by 1 base, and 12 bases separated the two germline ends. The CDR3 loop spans 14 amino acids. CDR3 in amino acids: CASSRGATQETQYF. CDR3 in DNA: TGTGCCAGCTCCAGAGGCGCAACCCAAGAGACCCAGTACTTC.

This clone was counted a few times. CDR3 sequence reads: CASSLDAGLAGRDTQYF. In DNA form, the CDR3 reads TGTGCCAGCAGCTTAGACGCGGGGCTAGCGGGACGAGATACGCAGTATTTT. The chain employs TRBV7-8 and TRBJ2-3; 9 bases agree with TRBD2. This CDR3 spans 17 amino acids. The V and J ends lost 1 base and 5 bases, in that order; junction bases with no gene match: 10. Germline CDR1 is SGHVS and CDR2 is FQNEAQ.

V and J are TRBV10-3 and TRBJ1-1; D call uncertain. Germline V gene sequence: CDR1 ENHRY, CDR2 SYGVKD. The V and J ends lost 4 bases and 3 bases respectively, with 12 bases between them. The CDR3 is 14 residues long. In DNA, the CDR3 is TGTGCCATCAGTGCTGAGGGTTCGGACACTGAAGCTTTCTTT. This gives the protein CAISAEGSDTEAFF.

CDR3 sequence: CASSPGGVERQQYF. CDR3 DNA sequence: TGCGCCAGCAGCCCGGGTGGTGTGGAGCGGCAGCAGTACTTC. This sequence joins TRBV5-1 and TRBJ2-7; TRBD2 is a possible D gene (5 bases). Per the germline V gene, CDR1 is SGHRS and CDR2 is YFSETQ. V shed 4 bases and J shed 8 bases, with 19 bases lying between them. This CDR3 is 14 amino acids long.

This clone was picked up a small number of times. The chain has TRBV6-5 and TRBJ1-2; D remains ambiguous. This CDR3 comprises 12 residues. From germline, CDR1 is MNHEY and CDR2 SVGAGI. The V and J ends lost 5 bases and 8 bases respectively, with 12 bases between them. CDR3 protein: CASSPGFGGYTF. The CDR3 region has the DNA TGTGCCAGCAGTCCCGGGTTTGGGGGCTACACCTTC.

The chain joins TRBV6-5 to TRBJ2-3, with D perhaps matching TRBD2 (5 bases). The CDR3 runs to 15 residues. V lost 6 bases and J lost 4, with 17 bases in between. CDR1 and CDR2 from the germline V gene are MNHEY and SVGAGI. CDR3 nucleotides: TGTGCCAGCAGACAAGGACGGCTGAGGGCAGATACGCAGTATTTT. The encoded protein is CASRQGRLRADTQYF.

This rearrangement joins TRBV5-1 to TRBJ2-4; 10 bases agree with TRBD1. V gave up 4 bases and J gave up 8 bases; unmatched junction bases: 15. Germline values: CDR1 SGHRS, CDR2 YFSETQ. The CDR3 runs to 17 residues. CDR3 nucleotide sequence: TGCGCCAGCAGCCCAGGATATTCCGGGACAGGGGTTCACATTCAGTACTTC. Its translation: CASSPGYSGTGVHIQYF.

This rearrangement joins TRBV3-1 (or the pseudogene TRBV3-2) to TRBJ2-7, with TRBD2 matching over 12 bases. The CDR3 is 14 amino acids. CDR1 LGHDT and CDR2 YNNKEL come from the germline V gene (reference sequence). V lost 3 bases, J lost 7 bases, and 4 bases stayed unmatched. Written as DNA, the CDR3 is TGTGCCAGCAGCCAGACTAGCGGGAGTTTTGAGCAGTACTTC. It yields the protein CASSQTSGSFEQYF.

The chain links TRBV7-2 to TRBJ2-1, with a tentative D call TRBD2 (6 bases). Germline V gene sequence: CDR1 SGHTA, CDR2 FQGNSA. The V end lost 5 bases, the J end lost 3 bases, and 26 bases lay between the germline ends. The CDR3 contains 19 residues. The CDR3 DNA reads TGTGCCAGCAGCGCGACTAGGGGATATGGAGGGAGACGCTACAATGAGCAGTTCTTC. Translating it yields CASSATRGYGGRRYNEQFF.

This clone was detected only once. This rearrangement joins TRBV5-1 to TRBJ2-1; 7 bases fit TRBD2. With 4 bases clipped from V and 0 bases from J, the junction kept 4 bases outside the gene matches. This CDR3 spans 15 amino acids. The germline V gene has CDR1 SGHRS and CDR2 YFSETQ. The CDR3 loop is CASSRGLFSYNEQFF. The CDR3 bases are TGCGCCAGCAGCCGGGGACTATTCTCCTACAATGAGCAGTTCTTC.

The rearrangement joins TRBV10-3 to TRBJ2-1; 14 bases map to TRBD2. CDR3 length: 17 residues. V was pared by 5 bases and J by 0 bases, with 3 bases of the junction left unmatched. Germline V gene lookup returns CDR1 ENHRY and CDR2 SYGVKD. The CDR3 DNA is TGTGCCATCAGTACCGGGACTAGCGGGAGCTCCTACAATGAGCAGTTCTTC. This sequence encodes CAISTGTSGSSYNEQFF.

The chain couples TRBV7-9 to TRBJ1-1, with TRBD1 identical over 9 bases. In germline, CDR1 is SEHNR, CDR2 FQNEAQ (reference sequence). V was clipped by 5 bases and J by 2 bases; unmatched bases: 3. The CDR3 consists of 14 residues. CDR3 sequence reads: CASSPGQGNTEAFF. In nucleotides, the CDR3 is TGTGCCAGCAGCCCGGGACAGGGAAACACTGAAGCTTTCTTT.

The chain joins TRBV7-9 to TRBJ1-5; D is undetermined. V lost 1 base, J lost 6 bases, and 16 bases lay in between. From germline, CDR1 is SEHNR and CDR2 FQNEAQ (reference sequence). This CDR3 has 16 amino acids. The CDR3, as DNA: TGTGCCAGCAGCTTAGGGGTCCCCACCGGCGGTCAGCCCCAGCATTTT. Translated, it gives CASSLGVPTGGQPQHF.